A selection of T cell receptor beta chains follows, all from one sample in a study of cytotoxic CD8 clonotypes in ibrutinib-treated CLL. Generated by immunoSEQ multiplex PCR, the TCRdb table keeps only in-frame clones and is missing some. The sample lists 130,000 to 150,000 clones; about 91% were seen once. Here the sequenced sample was PBMCs, taken after 12 months of ibrutinib treatment. The receptors were sampled from a human donor with chronic lymphocytic leukemia. The CDR3 runs from the conserved cysteine through the conserved F or W. A D gene is named only where the DNA matches it firmly. Rows give clone size only sometimes, using once, few, many, or a class for an expanded clone.

d_call	v_call	j_call	clone_size	cdr3_aa	cdr3_nt
-	TRBV19	TRBJ2-3	-	CASSQNTGKSDTQYF	TGTGCCAGTAGTCAAAACACAGGGAAGTCAGATACGCAGTATTTT
TRBD2	TRBV5-4	TRBJ2-7	-	CASSLRFLAGNYEQYF	TGTGCCAGCAGCTTGCGATTCCTAGCGGGAAACTACGAGCAGTACTTC
TRBD2	TRBV5-5	TRBJ2-2	-	CASSFGLAENTGELFF	TGTGCCAGCAGCTTCGGACTAGCGGAAAACACCGGGGAGCTGTTTTTT
-	TRBV30	TRBJ2-5	-	CAWSRTNRETQYF	TGTGCCTGGAGTCGGACTAATCGGGAGACCCAGTACTTC
-	TRBV4-2	TRBJ2-7	-	CASSQAGQFYEQYF	TGTGCCAGCAGCCAAGCCGGACAGTTTTACGAGCAGTACTTC
-	TRBV4-1	TRBJ2-7	once	CASSQAPEGPSYEQYF	TGCGCCAGCAGCCAAGCGCCAGAGGGGCCCTCCTACGAGCAGTACTTC
-	TRBV5-5	TRBJ2-1	-	CASSVHITSSYNEQFF	TGTGCCAGCAGCGTGCACATCACTAGCTCCTACAATGAGCAGTTCTTC
-	TRBV28	TRBJ1-4	-	CAAAGKGKLFF	TGTGCCGCAGCAGGAAAAGGAAAACTGTTTTTT
-	TRBV15	TRBJ1-5	-	CATRTGNQPQHF	TGTGCCACCAGAACGGGTAACCAGCCCCAGCATTTT
-	TRBV29-1	TRBJ1-5	-	CSVVTDSNQPQHF	TGCAGCGTTGTGACAGACAGCAATCAGCCCCAGCATTTT
-	TRBV29-1	TRBJ2-1	-	CSVVRALWDFSNEQFF	TGCAGCGTTGTAAGGGCCTTGTGGGACTTCAGTAATGAGCAGTTCTTC